The 15 T cell receptor beta chains below come from one sample, sequenced in a study of response to subunit inactivated influenza vaccine. TCRdb re-derived calls from the RT-PCR reads in MiXCR, one entry per CDR3 protein. The sample lists around 470,000 distinct CDR3 sequences; under 8.5% were seen once. The specimen was PBMCs from blood, collected around 25 months after vaccination. These receptors were collected from a man aged 50-75 years who received an inactivated influenza vaccine.

This chain joins TRBV6-1 and TRBJ2-3; possibly TRBD2 for D (6 bases). This CDR3 spans 16 amino acids. Germline assignment: CDR1 MNHNS and CDR2 SASEGT. Between the trimmed V and J ends, which lost 6 bases and 0 bases, there was a span of 16 bases. The CDR3 nucleotides are TGTGCCAGCAGCCCTGGGGGGACTCCTAGCACAGATACGCAGTATTTT. Translating gives CASSPGGTPSTDTQYF.

At least ten counts were recorded for this clonotype. The CDR3 region has the DNA TGTGCCAGCAACGAACAGGGGGATGAGCAGTTCTTC. As protein: CASNEQGDEQFF. J is TRBJ2-1 and V is TRBV12-3 or TRBV12-4, with 8 bases that match TRBD1. Trimming removed 7 bases from V and 8 bases from J; junction bases left unmatched: 4. This CDR3 is 12 amino acids long.

The chain recombines TRBV6-2 or TRBV6-3 with TRBJ2-5; the D is unclear. The germline V gene has CDR1 MNHEY and CDR2 SVGEGT. The CDR3 loop spans 16 amino acids. Between the trimmed V and J ends, which lost 1 base and 2 bases, there was a span of 14 bases. This chain's CDR3 is CASSYLIGRLQETQYF. CDR3 nucleotide sequence: TGTGCCAGCAGTTACTTAATAGGACGGCTTCAAGAGACCCAGTACTTC.

This clonotype was observed at least ten times. V is TRBV20-1 and J is TRBJ1-4; D is perhaps TRBD1 (6 bases). This CDR3 has 11 amino acids. Germline V gene lookup returns CDR1 DFQATT and CDR2 SNEGSKA (reference sequence). CDR3 DNA sequence: TGCAGCGCCAGGGGAGGTGAAAAACTGTTTTTT. Protein: CSARGGEKLFF.

The chain links TRBV10-3 to TRBJ2-7; the match to TRBD2 covers 12 bases. The V gene end was trimmed by 5 bases and the J gene end by 0 bases; junction bases not matched to a gene: 5. CDR3 size: 16 residues. Germline CDR1 is ENHRY and CDR2 is SYGVKD. Here the CDR3 DNA reads TGTGCCATCAGTTCAGAGACTAGCGGGAGCTCCTACGAGCAGTACTTC. This translates into CAISSETSGSSYEQYF.

This clonotype was seen at least ten times. V and J are TRBV4-2 and TRBJ2-3; a weak D match, TRBD1 (7 bases). This CDR3 has 15 residues. The V and J ends lost 6 bases and 1 base respectively, with 14 bases between them. CDR1 LGHNA and CDR2 YNFKEQ come from the germline V gene. CDR3 sequence (DNA): TGTGCCAGCAGTCGGGGGCAGGGGGGCACAGATACGCAGTATTTT. Translated, it gives CASSRGQGGTDTQYF.

J is TRBJ1-3 and V is TRBV20-1; D is unresolved. V was trimmed by 3 bases and J by 0 bases, leaving 6 bases between them. CDR3 length: 13 residues. Germline-derived CDR1 and CDR2 are DFQATT and SNEGSKA (reference sequence). CDR3 amino acids: CSASTLSGNTIYF. DNA for the CDR3: TGCAGTGCTAGTACACTCTCTGGAAACACCATATATTTT.

The chain joins TRBV11-2 to TRBJ2-1, with unresolved D. The V end lost 5 bases, the J end lost 3 bases, and 14 bases lay between the germline ends. CDR3 length: 15 residues. Germline V CDR1 and CDR2: SGHAT, FQNNGV. The CDR3 region is CASSRNGPNYNEQFF. The CDR3 bases are TGTGCCAGCAGCCGGAACGGGCCCAACTACAATGAGCAGTTCTTC.

This clonotype was recorded a few times. The chain carries TRBV20-1 and TRBJ2-1, with 8 bases lining up with TRBD2. Germline CDR1 and CDR2: DFQATT and SNEGSKA (reference sequence). CDR3 size: 18 residues. V was clipped by 1 base and J by 3 bases; unmatched bases: 14. The CDR3 coding sequence is TGCAGTGCTAGAGTCATCCGCCCGGGACTAGAAATCTACAATGAGCAGTTCTTC. Protein product: CSARVIRPGLEIYNEQFF.

This clonotype was recorded a few times. The chain couples TRBV18 to TRBJ2-5; a weak D match, TRBD2 (6 bases). Germline CDR1 reads KGHSH; CDR2 reads LQKENI. Trimming left V 3 bases short and J 1 base short, with 12 bases between. The CDR3 length is 15 residues. CDR3 bases: TGTGCCAGCTCACCCCAGGGACTTCCCCAAGAGACCCAGTACTTC. Its translation is CASSPQGLPQETQYF.

The V call is TRBV7-2, the J call TRBJ1-6; possibly TRBD1 for D (5 bases). This CDR3 has 15 residues. The germline V gene has CDR1 SGHTA and CDR2 FQGNSA. The V and J ends lost 5 bases and 7 bases respectively, with 15 bases between them. CDR3 in amino acids: CASSRTGGENSPLHF. CDR3 bases: TGTGCCAGCAGCCGTACAGGTGGTGAAAATTCACCCCTCCACTTT.

This clonotype has ten or more counts. The rearrangement uses TRBV20-1 and TRBJ2-5; 9 bases match TRBD1. The CDR3 extends over 15 amino acids. Looked up from germline, CDR1 is DFQATT and CDR2 is SNEGSKA (reference sequence). Germline trimming cut 2 bases from V and 5 bases from J; bases unmatched to any gene: 9. Here the CDR3 DNA reads TGCAGTGCTAGAAATACCGGGACAGGGAGCGAGACCCAGTACTTC. This translates into CSARNTGTGSETQYF.

This clonotype showed up many times. The CDR3 DNA reads as TGCAGTGCTACCCGGGAGGCCAGGGGCTACGAGCAGTACTTC. Translating gives CSATREARGYEQYF. The V and J genes are TRBV20-1 and TRBJ2-7; a possible D gene is TRBD2 (7 bases). Germline values: CDR1 DFQATT, CDR2 SNEGSKA (reference sequence). The CDR3 covers 14 residues. Deletions cut 4 bases from V and 3 bases from J, with 16 bases between.

Only a few counts were recorded for this clonotype. The chain joins TRBV7-2 to TRBJ2-7, with 11 positions matching TRBD1. The J segment lost 7 bases and the V segment lost 5 bases, leaving 7 bases of the junction unmatched. The CDR3 extends over 14 amino acids. Per the germline V gene, CDR1 is SGHTA and CDR2 is FQGNSA. The CDR3 nucleotides read TGTGCCAGCAGCAGGGACAGGGGGACTTTTGAGCAGTACTTC. It specifies CASSRDRGTFEQYF.

Here the CDR3 DNA reads TGCGCCAGCAGCAGATTAGACAGGGGCTCTGAAGCTTTCTTT. Amino acid sequence: CASSRLDRGSEAFF. This chain uses TRBV5-1 with TRBJ1-1, with TRBD1 identical over 8 bases. CDR1 is SGHRS, CDR2 YFSETQ, per germline. J gave up 6 bases and V 4 bases, and 8 bases lay outside the gene matches. The CDR3 is 14 residues long.